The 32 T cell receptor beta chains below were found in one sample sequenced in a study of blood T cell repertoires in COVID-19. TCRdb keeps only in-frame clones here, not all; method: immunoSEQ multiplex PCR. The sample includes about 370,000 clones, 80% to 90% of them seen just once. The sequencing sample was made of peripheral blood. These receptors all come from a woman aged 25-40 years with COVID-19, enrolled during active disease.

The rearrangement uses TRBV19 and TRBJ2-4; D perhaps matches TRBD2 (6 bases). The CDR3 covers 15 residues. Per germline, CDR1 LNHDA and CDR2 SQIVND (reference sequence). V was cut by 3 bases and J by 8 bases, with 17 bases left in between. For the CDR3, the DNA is TGTGCCAGTAGTATCTCCCCCACATGGGGGGACATTCAGTACTTC. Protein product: CASSISPTWGDIQYF.

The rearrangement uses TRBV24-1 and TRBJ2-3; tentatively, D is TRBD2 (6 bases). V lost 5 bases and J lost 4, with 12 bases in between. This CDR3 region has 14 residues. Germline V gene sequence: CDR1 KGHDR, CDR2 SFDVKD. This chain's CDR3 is CATSATGGSDTQYF. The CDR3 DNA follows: TGTGCCACCAGTGCGACCGGAGGGTCAGATACGCAGTATTTT.

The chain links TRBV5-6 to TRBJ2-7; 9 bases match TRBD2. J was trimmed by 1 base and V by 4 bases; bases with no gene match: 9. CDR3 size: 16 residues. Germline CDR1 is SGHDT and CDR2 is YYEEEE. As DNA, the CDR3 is TGTGCCAGCAGCCCCGGGACTAGCTGGAATTCCTACGAGCAGTACGTC. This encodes CASSPGTSWNSYEQYV.

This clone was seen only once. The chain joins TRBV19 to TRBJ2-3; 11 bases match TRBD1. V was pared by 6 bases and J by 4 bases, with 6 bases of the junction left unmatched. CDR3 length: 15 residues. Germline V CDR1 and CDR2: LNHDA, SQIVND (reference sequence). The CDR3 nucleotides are TGTGCCAGTAGCGCCGGGACAGGGGGTGCAGATACGCAGTATTTT. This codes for CASSAGTGGADTQYF.

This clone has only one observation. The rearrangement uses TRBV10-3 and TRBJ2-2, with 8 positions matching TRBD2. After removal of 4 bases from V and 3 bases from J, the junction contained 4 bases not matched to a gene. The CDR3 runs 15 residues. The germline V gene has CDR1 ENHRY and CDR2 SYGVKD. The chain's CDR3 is CAISVRGGYTGELFF. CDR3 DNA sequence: TGTGCCATCAGTGTACGCGGGGGGTACACCGGGGAGCTGTTTTTT.

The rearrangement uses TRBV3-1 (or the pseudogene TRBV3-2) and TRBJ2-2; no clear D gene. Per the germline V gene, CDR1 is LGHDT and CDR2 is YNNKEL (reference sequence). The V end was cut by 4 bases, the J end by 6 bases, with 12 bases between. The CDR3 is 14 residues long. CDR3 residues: CASSPRRVAGELFF. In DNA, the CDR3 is TGTGCCAGCAGCCCTCGACGGGTAGCCGGGGAGCTGTTTTTT.

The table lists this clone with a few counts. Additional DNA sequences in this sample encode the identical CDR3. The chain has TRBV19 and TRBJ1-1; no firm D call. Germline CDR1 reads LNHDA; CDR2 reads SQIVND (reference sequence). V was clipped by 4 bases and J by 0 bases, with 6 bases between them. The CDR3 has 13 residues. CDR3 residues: CASSTTVNTEAFF. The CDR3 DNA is TGTGCCAGTAGTACAACAGTGAACACTGAAGCTTTCTTT.

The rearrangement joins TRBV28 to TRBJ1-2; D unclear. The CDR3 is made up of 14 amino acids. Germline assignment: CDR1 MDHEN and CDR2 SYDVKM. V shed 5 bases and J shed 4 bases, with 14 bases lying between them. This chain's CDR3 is CASSRGFESYGYTF. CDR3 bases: TGTGCCAGCAGTCGAGGGTTTGAATCCTATGGCTACACCTTC.

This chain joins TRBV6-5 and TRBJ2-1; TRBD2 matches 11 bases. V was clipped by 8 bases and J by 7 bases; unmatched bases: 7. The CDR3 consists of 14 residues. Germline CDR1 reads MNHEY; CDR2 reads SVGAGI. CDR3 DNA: TGTGCCAGCGGGTTAGCGGGAGGGGGGAATGAGCAGTTCTTC. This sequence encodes CASGLAGGGNEQFF.

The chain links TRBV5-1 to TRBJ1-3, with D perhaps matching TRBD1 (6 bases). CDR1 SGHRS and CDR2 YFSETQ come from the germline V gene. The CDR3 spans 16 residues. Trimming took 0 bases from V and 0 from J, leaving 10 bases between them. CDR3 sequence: CASSLGQVRSGNTIYF. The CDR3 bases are TGCGCCAGCAGCTTGGGACAGGTCCGCTCTGGAAACACCATATATTTT.

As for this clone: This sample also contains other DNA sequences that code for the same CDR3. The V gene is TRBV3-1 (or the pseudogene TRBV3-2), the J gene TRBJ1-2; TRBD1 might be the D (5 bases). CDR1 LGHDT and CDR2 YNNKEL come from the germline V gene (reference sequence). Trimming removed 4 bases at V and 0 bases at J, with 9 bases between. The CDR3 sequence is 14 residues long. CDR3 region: CASSRQGTNYGYTF. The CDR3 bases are TGTGCCAGCAGCCGCCAGGGCACTAACTATGGCTACACCTTC.

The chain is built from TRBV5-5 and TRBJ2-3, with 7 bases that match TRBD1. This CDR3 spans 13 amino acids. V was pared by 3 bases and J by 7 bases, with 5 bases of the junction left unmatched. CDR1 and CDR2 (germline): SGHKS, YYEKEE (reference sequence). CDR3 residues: CASSSPTGNTQYF. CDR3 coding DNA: TGTGCCAGCAGCTCACCGACAGGGAATACGCAGTATTTT.

The CDR3 coding sequence is TGCGCCAGCAGCCCATCAGGGGCTATAGGCAATGAGCAGTTCTTC. Amino acids: CASSPSGAIGNEQFF. V usage is TRBV5-1 and J usage is TRBJ2-1, with D perhaps matching TRBD1 (6 bases). This CDR3 contains 15 residues. Trimming cost V 4 bases and J 6 bases, with 17 bases left between them. Germline-derived CDR1 and CDR2 are SGHRS and YFSETQ.

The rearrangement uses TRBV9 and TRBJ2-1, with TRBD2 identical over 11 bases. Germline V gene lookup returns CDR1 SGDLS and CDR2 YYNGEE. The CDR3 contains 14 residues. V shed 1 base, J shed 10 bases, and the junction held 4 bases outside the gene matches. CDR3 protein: CASSVLAGGYEQFF. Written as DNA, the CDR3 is TGTGCCAGCAGCGTATTAGCGGGAGGGTACGAGCAGTTCTTC.

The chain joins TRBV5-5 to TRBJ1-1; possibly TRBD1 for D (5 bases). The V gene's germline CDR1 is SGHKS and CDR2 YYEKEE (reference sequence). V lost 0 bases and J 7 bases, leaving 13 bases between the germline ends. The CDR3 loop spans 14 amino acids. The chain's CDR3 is CASSLAGRANEAFF. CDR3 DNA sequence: TGTGCCAGCAGCTTGGCGGGCAGGGCGAATGAAGCTTTCTTT.

The CDR3 spells CASGGGRGTGELFF. The CDR3 DNA reads as TGCGCCAGTGGAGGGGGGAGGGGCACCGGGGAGCTGTTTTTT. The chain couples TRBV23-1 to TRBJ2-2; TRBD2 is a possible D gene (7 bases). TRBV23-1 is placed among ORFs of uncertain function. Trimming removed 9 bases from V and 4 bases from J, with 15 bases in between. The CDR3 is 14 amino acids.

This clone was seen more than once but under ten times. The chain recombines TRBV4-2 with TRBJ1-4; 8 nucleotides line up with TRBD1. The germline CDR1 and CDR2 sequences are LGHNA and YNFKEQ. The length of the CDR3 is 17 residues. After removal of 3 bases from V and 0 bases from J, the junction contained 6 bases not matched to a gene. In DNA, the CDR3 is TGTGCCAGCAGCCAGGACAGGGCCGTTGCAACTAATGAAAAACTGTTTTTT. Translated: CASSQDRAVATNEKLFF.

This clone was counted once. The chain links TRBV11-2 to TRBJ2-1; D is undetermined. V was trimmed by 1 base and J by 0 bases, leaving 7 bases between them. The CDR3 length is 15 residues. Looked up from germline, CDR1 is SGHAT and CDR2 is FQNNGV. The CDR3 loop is CASSLGRSSYNEQFF. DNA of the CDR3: TGTGCCAGCAGCTTAGGCCGGAGCTCCTACAATGAGCAGTTCTTC.

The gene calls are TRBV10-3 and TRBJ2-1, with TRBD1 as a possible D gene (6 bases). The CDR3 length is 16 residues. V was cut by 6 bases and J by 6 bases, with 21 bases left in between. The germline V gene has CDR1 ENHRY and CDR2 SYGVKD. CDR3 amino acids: CAISPRGGVLSNEQFF. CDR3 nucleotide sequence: TGTGCCATCAGCCCGCGAGGGGGAGTTCTCTCCAATGAGCAGTTCTTC.

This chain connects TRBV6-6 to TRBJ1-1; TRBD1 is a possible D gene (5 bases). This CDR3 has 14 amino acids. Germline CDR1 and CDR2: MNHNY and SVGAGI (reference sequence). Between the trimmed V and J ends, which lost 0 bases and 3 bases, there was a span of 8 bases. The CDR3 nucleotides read TGTGCCAGCAGTTACTCGTCGGGGGACACTGAAGCTTTCTTT. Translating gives CASSYSSGDTEAFF.

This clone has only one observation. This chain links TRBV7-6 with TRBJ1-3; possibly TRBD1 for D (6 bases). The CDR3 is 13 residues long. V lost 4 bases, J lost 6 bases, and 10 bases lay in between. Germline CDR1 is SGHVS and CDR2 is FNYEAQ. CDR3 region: CASSSDSSNTIYF. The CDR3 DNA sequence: TGTGCCAGCAGCTCGGACAGTTCAAACACCATATATTTT.

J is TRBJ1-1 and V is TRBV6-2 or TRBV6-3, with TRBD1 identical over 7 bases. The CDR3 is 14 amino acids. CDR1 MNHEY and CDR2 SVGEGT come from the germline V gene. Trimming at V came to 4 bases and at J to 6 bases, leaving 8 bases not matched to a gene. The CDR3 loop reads CASSSDREMPEAFF. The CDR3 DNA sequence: TGTGCCAGCAGTTCAGACAGGGAAATGCCTGAAGCTTTCTTT.

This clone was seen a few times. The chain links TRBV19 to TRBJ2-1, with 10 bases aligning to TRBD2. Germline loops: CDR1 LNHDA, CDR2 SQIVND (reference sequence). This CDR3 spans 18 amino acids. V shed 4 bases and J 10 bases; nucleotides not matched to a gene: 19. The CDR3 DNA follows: TGTGCCAGTAGTACTCGCTACCCGGGACTAGCGACCGAGGGGGAGCAGTTCTTC. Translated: CASSTRYPGLATEGEQFF.

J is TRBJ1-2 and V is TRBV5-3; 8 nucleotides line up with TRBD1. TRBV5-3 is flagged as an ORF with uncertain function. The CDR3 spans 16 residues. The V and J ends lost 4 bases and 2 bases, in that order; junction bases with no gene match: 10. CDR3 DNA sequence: TGTGCCAGAAGCCGTACAGGGGGGATCCCCAACTATGGCTACACCTTC. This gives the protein CARSRTGGIPNYGYTF.

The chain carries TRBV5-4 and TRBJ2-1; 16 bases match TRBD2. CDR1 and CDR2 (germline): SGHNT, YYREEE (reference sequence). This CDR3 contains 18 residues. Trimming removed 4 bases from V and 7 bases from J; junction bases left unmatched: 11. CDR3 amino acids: CASSGPGLAGGPANEQFF. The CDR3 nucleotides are TGTGCCAGCAGCGGACCGGGACTAGCGGGAGGGCCAGCAAATGAGCAGTTCTTC.

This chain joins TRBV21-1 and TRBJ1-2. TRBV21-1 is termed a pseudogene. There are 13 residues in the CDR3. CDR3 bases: TGTGCCAGCAGCAAAGGGCGGCGGCATGGCTACACCTTC. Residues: CASSKGRRHGYTF.

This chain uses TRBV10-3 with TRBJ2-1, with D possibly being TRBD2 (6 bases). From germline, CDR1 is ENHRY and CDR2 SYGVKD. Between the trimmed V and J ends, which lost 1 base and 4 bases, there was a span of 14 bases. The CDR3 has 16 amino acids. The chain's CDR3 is CAISEYIAELYNEQFF. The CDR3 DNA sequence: TGTGCCATCAGTGAGTATATAGCGGAACTATACAATGAGCAGTTCTTC.

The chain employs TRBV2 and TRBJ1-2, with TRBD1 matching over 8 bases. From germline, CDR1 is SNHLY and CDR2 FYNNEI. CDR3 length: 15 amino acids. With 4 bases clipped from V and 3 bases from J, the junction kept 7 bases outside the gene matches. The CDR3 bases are TGTGCCAGCAGTGTAGGGGCAGGGGGCTACTATGGCTACACCTTC. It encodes CASSVGAGGYYGYTF.

CDR3 protein: CASSRDRGREQYF. The CDR3 DNA follows: TGTGCCAGCAGCCGGGACAGGGGGCGCGAGCAGTACTTC. The rearrangement uses TRBV11-3 and TRBJ2-7; the match to TRBD1 covers 12 bases. J lost 6 bases, V lost 5 bases, and 2 bases had no gene match. Germline loops: CDR1 SGHNT, CDR2 YENEEA. The CDR3 runs to 13 residues.

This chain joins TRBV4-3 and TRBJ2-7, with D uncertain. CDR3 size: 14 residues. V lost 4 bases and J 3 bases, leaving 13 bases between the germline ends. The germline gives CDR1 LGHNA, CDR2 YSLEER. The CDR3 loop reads CASSPTTTLYEQYF. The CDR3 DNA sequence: TGCGCCAGCAGCCCCACTACTACTCTCTACGAGCAGTACTTC.

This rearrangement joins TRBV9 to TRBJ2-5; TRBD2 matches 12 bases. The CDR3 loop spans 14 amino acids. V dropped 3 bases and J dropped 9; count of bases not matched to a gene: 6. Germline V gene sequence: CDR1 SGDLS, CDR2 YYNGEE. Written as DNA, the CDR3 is TGTGCCAGCAGCGAGGGACTAGCGGGTACGGCCCAGTACTTC. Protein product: CASSEGLAGTAQYF.

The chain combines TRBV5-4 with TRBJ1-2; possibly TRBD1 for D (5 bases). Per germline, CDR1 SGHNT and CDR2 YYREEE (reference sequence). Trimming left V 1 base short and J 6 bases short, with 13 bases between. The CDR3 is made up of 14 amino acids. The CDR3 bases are TGTGCCAGCAGCTTGACCGGGGGAGGAGATGGCTACACCTTC. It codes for CASSLTGGGDGYTF.